A selection of T cell receptor beta chains follows, all from one sample in a study of cytotoxic CD8 clonotypes in ibrutinib-treated CLL. Using immunoSEQ multiplex PCR, the repertoire was profiled, and TCRdb retains in-frame clones only, with some absent. The sample carries 250,000 to 350,000 clones, approximately 76% recorded once. Sequencing was performed on PBMCs, taken at disease progression, from a patient treated with ibrutinib. The receptors were gathered from a human donor with chronic lymphocytic leukemia. Both conserved end residues are part of each CDR3. D genes are given only for firm matches. Size tells how often a clone was seen (once, few, many) or the class of an expanded clone, and some rows leave it out.

TRBJ1-1 | TRBD1 | - | TRBV19 | TGTGCCAGTAGTAGTCCGGACAGGGGGGAAGCTGAAGCTTTCTTT | CASSSPDRGEAEAFF
TRBJ2-3 | TRBD2 | - | TRBV4-1 | TGCGCCAGCAGCGCTACTAGCGGGGGATTAGGAGATACGCAGTATTTT | CASSATSGGLGDTQYF
TRBJ2-7 | - | - | TRBV5-1 | TGCGCCAGCAGCGGTCGGGGACCCTCTTGGGAGCAGTACTTC | CASSGRGPSWEQYF
TRBJ2-7 | - | - | TRBV28 | TGTGCCAGCAGTAATCCCCCACAGATTTACGAGCAGTACTTC | CASSNPPQIYEQYF
TRBJ2-1 | - | many | TRBV7-3 | TGTGCCAGCTCTGAGGGGCTAAACAATGAGCAGTTCTTC | CASSEGLNNEQFF
TRBJ2-3 | - | - | TRBV7-3 | TGTGCCAGCAGCCCGGGCAGGCTCACAGATACGCAGTATTTT | CASSPGRLTDTQYF
TRBJ2-7 | TRBD2 | - | TRBV28 | TGTGCCAGCATATTGTCGGGCGGGAGGGCCTACGAGCAGTACTTC | CASILSGGRAYEQYF
TRBJ1-5 | TRBD1 | - | TRBV19 | TGTGCCAGTAGGGTATTACAGGGGGCAAGCAATCAGCCCCAGCATTTT | CASRVLQGASNQPQHF
TRBJ2-7 | TRBD1 | - | TRBV5-1 | TGCGCCAGCAGGAGCGGTTCCGGGACAGCCCAGAAATACGAGCAGTACTTC | CASRSGSGTAQKYEQYF
TRBJ1-1 | - | - | TRBV6-6 | TGTGCCAGCAGCCGAGCCTATCGCACTGAAGCTTTCTTT | CASSRAYRTEAFF
TRBJ1-1 | TRBD1 | - | TRBV2 | TGTGCCAGCAGCCAGACAGGGGGATCCAACACTGAAGCTTTCTTT | CASSQTGGSNTEAFF
TRBJ2-7 | TRBD1 | once | TRBV5-3 | TGTGCCAGAAGCTTGGGTCCGGGACAGGGGGCATACGAGCAGTACTTC | CARSLGPGQGAYEQYF
TRBJ2-2 | - | - | TRBV4-1 | TGCGCCAGCAGCCAAGGCGGGCTCACCGGGGAGCTGTTTTTT | CASSQGGLTGELFF
TRBJ1-3 | TRBD1 | - | TRBV7-8 | TGTGCCAGCAGCCCAACCCGGACAGGGGGCTTTGGAAACACCATATATTTT | CASSPTRTGGFGNTIYF
TRBJ1-3 | - | few | TRBV9 | TGTGCCAGCAGCGTAGGGCACTCCACGAACTCTGGAAACACCATATATTTT | CASSVGHSTNSGNTIYF
TRBJ2-1 | - | - | TRBV20-1 | TGCAGTGCTAGAGTTGCGACCGGGCAGTTCTTC | CSARVATGQFF
TRBJ2-1 | - | - | TRBV11-2 | TGTGCCAGCAGCCTACATCCCAGAGGGGGGGCATCCTACAATGAGCAGTTCTTC | CASSLHPRGGASYNEQFF
TRBJ2-3 | TRBD2 | - | TRBV11-2 | TGTGCCAGCAGCTTAGGGGGACTAGAGAGGGGCAAACATACGCAGTATTTT | CASSLGGLERGKHTQYF
TRBJ1-2 | TRBD1 | - | TRBV15 | TGTGCCACCAGCAGACCCCGTCCCGGGACAGGGACGGAAGGCTACACCTTC | CATSRPRPGTGTEGYTF
TRBJ1-6 | - | once | TRBV4-2 | TGTGCCAGCAGCCAGGCCTCACGGGCTTTTAATTCACCCCTCCACTTT | CASSQASRAFNSPLHF
TRBJ1-1 | - | - | TRBV10-3 | TGTGCCACCCGGACAGCGAACACTGAAGCTTTCTTT | CATRTANTEAFF
TRBJ2-5 | - | - | TRBV9 | TGTGCCAGCAGCCCCCGGACGAGGGATGAGACCCAGTACTTC | CASSPRTRDETQYF
TRBJ2-3 | - | - | TRBV11-2 | TGTGCCAGCAGCTTAGTAGGACGGTCCACAGATACGCAGTATTTT | CASSLVGRSTDTQYF
TRBJ2-1 | TRBD2 | - | TRBV25-1 | TGTGCCAGCAGTGAATCGGCGGGACTAGTGGATGAGCAGTTCTTC | CASSESAGLVDEQFF
TRBJ1-2 | - | - | TRBV5-8 | TGTGCCAGCAGCTTGCTGGGGGCAAACTATGGCTACACCTTC | CASSLLGANYGYTF
TRBJ1-1 | - | - | TRBV13 | TGTGCCAGCAGGGGGAGAAAGGTTGAAGCTTTCTTT | CASRGRKVEAFF
TRBJ2-5 | - | - | TRBV4-1 | TGCGCCAGCAGCCAAGAGGCCCGGGTCTACCAAGAGACCCAGTACTTC | CASSQEARVYQETQYF
TRBJ2-5 | - | - | TRBV6-6 | TGTGCCAGCAGTTACCAAGAGACCCAGTACTTC | CASSYQETQYF
TRBJ1-1 | - | - | TRBV4-1 | TGCGCCAGCAGCCAAGTGACAGGATTGGGAAATGAAGCTTTCTTT | CASSQVTGLGNEAFF
TRBJ1-5 | - | - | TRBV30 | TGTGCCTGGACGATTAAAGGGGGGCATTTGAATCAGCCCCAGCATTTT | CAWTIKGGHLNQPQHF
TRBJ2-7 | TRBD1 | few | TRBV27 | TGTGCCAGCAGTTTAGGTTTTCGGACAGGGGGCAACGAGCAGTACTTC | CASSLGFRTGGNEQYF
TRBJ2-7 | TRBD1 | once | TRBV14 | TGTGCCAGCAGCCATTTCGGGACAGGCCTCTACGAGCAGTACTTC | CASSHFGTGLYEQYF
TRBJ1-1 | TRBD1 | - | TRBV2 | TGTGCCAGCAGGGACAGGGCGAACACTGAAGCTTTCTTT | CASRDRANTEAFF
TRBJ2-6 | - | few | TRBV5-1 | TGCGCCAGCAGCTTGGCCCTCTCTGGGGCCAACGTCCTGACTTTC | CASSLALSGANVLTF
TRBJ2-1 | - | once | TRBV10-1 | TGCGCCAGCAGTGAGTCATTCACAGAGCAGTTCTTC | CASSESFTEQFF
TRBJ2-3 | - | - | TRBV6-5 | TGTGCCAGCAGGGTCAGGATAGGGTCGACAGATACGCAGTATTTT | CASRVRIGSTDTQYF
TRBJ1-2 | TRBD1 | - | TRBV29-1 | TGCAGCGTCCGAGAGGTGACAGGGAGGTATGGCTACACCTTC | CSVREVTGRYGYTF
TRBJ2-2 | TRBD2 | few | TRBV9 | TGTGCCAGCAGCGTACCAGCGGGAGGGAGGGACACCGGGGAGCTGTTTTTT | CASSVPAGGRDTGELFF
TRBJ2-7 | - | - | TRBV4-3 | TGCGCCAGCAGCCAAGGCGGTGACGAGCAGTACTTC | CASSQGGDEQYF
TRBJ1-2 | - | - | TRBV5-4 | TGTGCCAGCAGCTTGGGCGCCTTACGCCACTATGGCTACACCTTC | CASSLGALRHYGYTF
TRBJ1-4 | - | once | TRBV28 | TGTGCCAGCAGTTCCCCCCGTAAGGGTTGGGAAAAACTGTTTTTT | CASSSPRKGWEKLFF
TRBJ1-1 | - | - | TRBV9 | TGTGCCAGCAGCGTCGGGGTTGCTTGGAACACTGAAGCTTTCTTT | CASSVGVAWNTEAFF
TRBJ2-7 | TRBD1 | - | TRBV5-6 | TGTGCCAGCAGCTTGGTGGGACAGCCCTACGAGCAGTACTTC | CASSLVGQPYEQYF
TRBJ2-3 | - | few | TRBV7-9 | TGTGCCAGCAGCTTATGGCCAGATACGCAGTATTTT | CASSLWPDTQYF
TRBJ1-1 | - | - | TRBV4-1 | TGCGCCAGCAGCCAAAAAATGGCGTCGAACACTGAAGCTTTCTTT | CASSQKMASNTEAFF